A selection of T cell receptor beta chains follows, all from one sample in a study of T cell repertoires in cytomegalovirus infection. Their recognized antigens are unknown. TCRdb reprocessed the reads with MiXCR, giving one entry per CDR3 protein. The sample has 900,000 to 950,000 distinct CDR3 sequences; less than 35% are singletons. Material: cultured CD8+ T cells from PBMCs, obtained from culture after CMV antigen stimulation. These receptors all stem from a human donor in good health (CMV status not recorded). Some clones in this sample may be carry-over from other donors' samples. The CDR3 runs from the conserved cysteine through the conserved F or W. Each record gives: D gene, V gene, clone size, J gene, CDR3 DNA, CDR3 protein. A D gene is named only where the DNA matches it firmly. Clone size is not always given. Where it is, it says once, few, many or a class for expanded clones.

D: .
V: TRBV7-2
size: many
J: TRBJ2-7
DNA: TGTGCCAGCAGTTCAGCCCTAGCGAGGGGCGAGCAGTACTTC
CDR3: CASSSALARGEQYF

D: .
V: TRBV19
size: .
J: TRBJ2-1
DNA: TGTGCCAGTAGTTCTCTAGGGCAGGGGACTTTCGACAATGAGCAGTTCTTC
CDR3: CASSSLGQGTFDNEQFF

D: .
V: TRBV4-3
size: few
J: TRBJ1-1
DNA: TGCGCCAGCAGCAGCCCGTCTTACACTGAAGCTTTCTTT
CDR3: CASSSPSYTEAFF

D: TRBD1
V: TRBV7-9
size: .
J: TRBJ2-1
DNA: TGTGCCAGCAGCGGACAGGGGGCTACCTACAATGAGCAGTTCTTC
CDR3: CASSGQGATYNEQFF

D: TRBD1
V: TRBV15
size: few
J: TRBJ1-2
DNA: TGTGCCACCAGCGGCGTTGGGACAGGGATCTCTGCAGACTATGGCTACACCTTC
CDR3: CATSGVGTGISADYGYTF

D: TRBD2
V: TRBV4-1
size: .
J: TRBJ2-5
DNA: TGCGCCAGCAGCCAAGAGGGGCGGGGGGCTTTCGGAGAGACCCAGTACTTC
CDR3: CASSQEGRGAFGETQYF

D: TRBD1
V: TRBV6-8
size: .
J: TRBJ1-2
DNA: TGTGCCAGCAGTACGGAGACAGGGAACTATGGCTACACCTTC
CDR3: CASSTETGNYGYTF

D: TRBD1
V: TRBV20-1
size: few
J: TRBJ1-6
DNA: TGCAGTGCTAGACCTGATGGACAGGGAAATTGGTTGGGTAATTCACCCCTCCACTTT
CDR3: CSARPDGQGNWLGNSPLHF

D: .
V: TRBV27
size: few
J: TRBJ2-7
DNA: TGTGCCAGCAGATCCACCGGGACAAACTACGAGCAGTACTTC
CDR3: CASRSTGTNYEQYF

D: .
V: TRBV4-1
size: few
J: TRBJ1-1
DNA: TGCGCCAGCAGCCAAGAAGGAGTGATGAACACTGAAGCTTTCTTT
CDR3: CASSQEGVMNTEAFF

D: TRBD2
V: TRBV5-6
size: .
J: TRBJ2-5
DNA: TGTGCCAGCAGCTTGACTAGCGGGGGCCAACAAGAGACCCAGTACTTC
CDR3: CASSLTSGGQQETQYF

D: TRBD1
V: TRBV6-2/TRBV6-3
size: few
J: TRBJ2-3
DNA: TGTGCCAGCAGTTACTCGAGTGAGCCGACAGGGAGTCCGTTCACAGATACGCAGTATTTT
CDR3: CASSYSSEPTGSPFTDTQYF

D: .
V: TRBV6-5
size: .
J: TRBJ2-5
DNA: TGTGCCAGCAGTTTCAGCGGTCACCAAGAGACCCAGTACTTC
CDR3: CASSFSGHQETQYF

D: .
V: TRBV9
size: .
J: TRBJ2-1
DNA: TGTGCCAGCAGCGTAGCAACGTTCTCCTACAATGAGCAGTTCTTC
CDR3: CASSVATFSYNEQFF

D: .
V: TRBV7-9
size: .
J: TRBJ2-2
DNA: TGTGCCAGCAGCTTGAGATCCAACGCGAACACCGGGGAGCTGTTTTTT
CDR3: CASSLRSNANTGELFF

D: .
V: TRBV6-2/TRBV6-3
size: .
J: TRBJ2-2
DNA: TGTGCCAGCAGTTACCCTCTGCACTGGGGAACCGGGGAGCTGTTTTTT
CDR3: CASSYPLHWGTGELFF

D: .
V: TRBV6-6
size: .
J: TRBJ1-1
DNA: TGTGCCAGCAGTTACGGTCTGGGGGGGGACACTGAAGCTTTCTTT
CDR3: CASSYGLGGDTEAFF

D: TRBD1
V: TRBV9
size: once
J: TRBJ1-6
DNA: TGTGCCAGCAGCGACGCCGGGACAGGGGTGATGCTCCTCCACTTT
CDR3: CASSDAGTGVMLLHF

D: TRBD1
V: TRBV10-3
size: .
J: TRBJ2-2
DNA: TGTGCCATCAGTGAGGGTGCGGACAGGGGTATCACCGGGGAGCTGTTTTTT
CDR3: CAISEGADRGITGELFF

D: .
V: TRBV7-2
size: few
J: TRBJ2-1
DNA: TGTGCCAGCAGCTTCATAGGGGGGCCGTTGGACAATGAGCAGTTCTTC
CDR3: CASSFIGGPLDNEQFF

D: .
V: TRBV7-2
size: many
J: TRBJ1-5
DNA: TGTGCCAGCAGCTTGATATGGGGATTCAATCAGCCCCAGCATTTT
CDR3: CASSLIWGFNQPQHF

D: .
V: TRBV4-1
size: .
J: TRBJ1-5
DNA: TGCGCCAGCAGCCAAGAGGGGTTCGGGGACAATCAGCCCCAGCATTTT
CDR3: CASSQEGFGDNQPQHF

D: TRBD2
V: TRBV12-5
size: .
J: TRBJ2-1
DNA: TGTGCTAGTGGTTTCACGCTAGCGGGGGCAACATCCTACAATGAGCAGTTCTTC
CDR3: CASGFTLAGATSYNEQFF

D: .
V: TRBV12-3/TRBV12-4
size: few
J: TRBJ1-4
DNA: TGTGCCAGCAGTTTCTCCCCCGGCCGAGCAACTAATGAAAAACTGTTTTTT
CDR3: CASSFSPGRATNEKLFF

D: TRBD2
V: TRBV27
size: few
J: TRBJ2-5
DNA: TGTGCCAGCAGCTTAATCGGGGGGAATGAGGAGACCCAGTACTTC
CDR3: CASSLIGGNEETQYF

D: .
V: TRBV7-9
size: many
J: TRBJ1-4
DNA: TGTGCCAGCAGCTCATCAGGGGAAACAACTAATGAAAAACTGTTTTTT
CDR3: CASSSSGETTNEKLFF

D: .
V: TRBV2
size: .
J: TRBJ1-4
DNA: TGTGCCAGCATTCCAAGGGAGGGTGCTGATAATGAAAAACTGTTTTTT
CDR3: CASIPREGADNEKLFF

D: .
V: TRBV29-1
size: .
J: TRBJ2-7
DNA: TGCAGCGTTGTATATGGGTACAAGCAGTACTTC
CDR3: CSVVYGYKQYF

D: .
V: TRBV4-1
size: few
J: TRBJ1-2
DNA: TGCGCCAGCAGCCAAGTTCCTCGGACACATTATGGCTACACCTTC
CDR3: CASSQVPRTHYGYTF

D: TRBD1
V: TRBV7-3
size: few
J: TRBJ2-2
DNA: TGTGCCAGCAGCTCGGGACAGGGGGGATCCGGGGAGCTGTTTTTT
CDR3: CASSSGQGGSGELFF

D: TRBD1
V: TRBV7-6
size: many
J: TRBJ2-4
DNA: TGTGCCAGCAGCCGGACCCCCGACAGGGAAGGAAACATTCAGTACTTC
CDR3: CASSRTPDREGNIQYF

D: .
V: TRBV12-5
size: .
J: TRBJ2-3
DNA: TGTGCTAGTGTTCCAGGACTAAGAAAGACAGATACGCAGTATTTT
CDR3: CASVPGLRKTDTQYF

D: .
V: TRBV5-1
size: .
J: TRBJ1-2
DNA: TGCGCCAGCAGCTTCGCCGGGACCTTTAGCGTCTGGGGCTACACCTTC
CDR3: CASSFAGTFSVWGYTF

D: .
V: TRBV20-1
size: many
J: TRBJ2-1
DNA: TGCAGCCCAGACAGTTACAATGAGCAGTTCTTC
CDR3: CSPDSYNEQFF

D: TRBD2
V: TRBV7-6
size: .
J: TRBJ2-3
DNA: TGTGCCAGCAGCTTAGAGACTAGCGGGGGAACCACAGATACGCAGTATTTT
CDR3: CASSLETSGGTTDTQYF

D: .
V: TRBV9
size: few
J: TRBJ2-1
DNA: TGTGCCAGCAGCGTAGGTTTTGGCTCCTACAATGAGCAGTTCTTC
CDR3: CASSVGFGSYNEQFF

D: .
V: TRBV7-6
size: .
J: TRBJ1-2
DNA: TGTGCCAGCAGCTTAGGGACCTTGCTCGACTATGGCTACACCTTC
CDR3: CASSLGTLLDYGYTF

D: .
V: TRBV6-5
size: .
J: TRBJ2-5
DNA: TGTGCCAGCAGTGTCATTGGGGGCCTACAAGAGACCCAGTACTTC
CDR3: CASSVIGGLQETQYF

D: TRBD2
V: TRBV7-6
size: many
J: TRBJ2-2
DNA: TGTGCCAGCATTGAAGTAGCGGGGGGCAAGAACACCGGGGAGCTGTTTTTT
CDR3: CASIEVAGGKNTGELFF